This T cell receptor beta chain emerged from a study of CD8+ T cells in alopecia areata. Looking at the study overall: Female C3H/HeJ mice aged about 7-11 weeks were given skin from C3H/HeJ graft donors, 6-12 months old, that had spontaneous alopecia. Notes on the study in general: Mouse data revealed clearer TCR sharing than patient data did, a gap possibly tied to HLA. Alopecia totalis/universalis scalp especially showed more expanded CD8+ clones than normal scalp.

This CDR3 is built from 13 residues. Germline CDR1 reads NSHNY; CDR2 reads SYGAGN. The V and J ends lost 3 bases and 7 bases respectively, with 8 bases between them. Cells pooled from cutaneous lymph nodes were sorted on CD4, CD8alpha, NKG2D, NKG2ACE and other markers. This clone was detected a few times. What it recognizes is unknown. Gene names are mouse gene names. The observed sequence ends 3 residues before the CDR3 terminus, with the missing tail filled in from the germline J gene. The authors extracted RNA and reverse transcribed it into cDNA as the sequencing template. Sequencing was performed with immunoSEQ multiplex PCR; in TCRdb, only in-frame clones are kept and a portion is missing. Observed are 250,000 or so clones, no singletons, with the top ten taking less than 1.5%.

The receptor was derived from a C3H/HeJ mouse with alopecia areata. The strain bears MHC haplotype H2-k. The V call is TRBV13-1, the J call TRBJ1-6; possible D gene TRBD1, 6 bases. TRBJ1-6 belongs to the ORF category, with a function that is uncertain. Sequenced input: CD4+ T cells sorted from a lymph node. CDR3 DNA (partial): TGTGCCAGCAGTGGGACAGCAAATTCGCCC. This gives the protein CASSGTANSP. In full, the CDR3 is CASSGTANSPLYF.